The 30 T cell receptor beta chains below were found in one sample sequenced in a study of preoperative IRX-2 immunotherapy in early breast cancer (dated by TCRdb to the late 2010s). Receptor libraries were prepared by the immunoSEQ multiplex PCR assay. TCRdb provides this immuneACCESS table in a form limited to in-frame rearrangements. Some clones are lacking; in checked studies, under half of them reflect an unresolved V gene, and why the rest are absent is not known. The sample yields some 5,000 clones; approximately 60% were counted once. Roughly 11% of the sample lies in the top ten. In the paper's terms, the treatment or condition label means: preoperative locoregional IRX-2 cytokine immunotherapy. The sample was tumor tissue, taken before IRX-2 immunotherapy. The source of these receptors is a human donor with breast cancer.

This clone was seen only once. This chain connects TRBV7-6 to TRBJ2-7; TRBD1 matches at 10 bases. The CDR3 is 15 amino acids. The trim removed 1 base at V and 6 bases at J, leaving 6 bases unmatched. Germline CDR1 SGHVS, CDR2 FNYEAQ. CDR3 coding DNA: TGTGCCAGCAGCTTAGTGGTGGACAGGGGGGCCGAGCAGTACTTC. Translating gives CASSLVVDRGAEQYF.

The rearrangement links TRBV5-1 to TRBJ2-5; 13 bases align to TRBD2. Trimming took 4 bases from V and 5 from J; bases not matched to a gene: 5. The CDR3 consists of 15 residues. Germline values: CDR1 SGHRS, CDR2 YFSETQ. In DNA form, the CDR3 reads TGCGCCAGCAGCGCCGGGACTAGCGGGACGGAGACCCAGTACTTC. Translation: CASSAGTSGTETQYF. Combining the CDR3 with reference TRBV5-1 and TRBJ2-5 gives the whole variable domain KAGVTQTPRYLIKTRGQQVTLSCSPISGHRSVSWYQQTPGQGLQFLFEYFSETQRNKGNFPGRFSGRQFSNSRSEMNVSTLELGDSALYLCASSAGTSGTETQYFGPGTRLLVL.

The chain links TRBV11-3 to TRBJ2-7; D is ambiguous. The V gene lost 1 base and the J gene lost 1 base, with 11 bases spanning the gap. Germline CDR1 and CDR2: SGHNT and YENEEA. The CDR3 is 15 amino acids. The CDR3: CASSLGVRSSYEQYF. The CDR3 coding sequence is TGTGCCAGCAGCTTAGGGGTAAGAAGTTCCTACGAGCAGTACTTC.

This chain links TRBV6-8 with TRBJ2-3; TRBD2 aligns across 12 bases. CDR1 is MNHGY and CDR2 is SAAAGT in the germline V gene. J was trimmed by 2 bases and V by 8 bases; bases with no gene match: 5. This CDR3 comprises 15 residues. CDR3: CASRGLAGPTDTQYF. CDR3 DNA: TGTGCCAGCCGGGGACTAGCGGGCCCCACAGATACGCAGTATTTT.

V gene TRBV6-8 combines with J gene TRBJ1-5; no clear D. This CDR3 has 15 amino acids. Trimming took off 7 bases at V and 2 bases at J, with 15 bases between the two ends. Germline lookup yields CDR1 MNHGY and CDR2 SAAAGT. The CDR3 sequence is CASNRDRQGNQPQHF. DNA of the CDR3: TGTGCCAGCAATCGTGACCGGCAAGGCAATCAGCCCCAGCATTTT.

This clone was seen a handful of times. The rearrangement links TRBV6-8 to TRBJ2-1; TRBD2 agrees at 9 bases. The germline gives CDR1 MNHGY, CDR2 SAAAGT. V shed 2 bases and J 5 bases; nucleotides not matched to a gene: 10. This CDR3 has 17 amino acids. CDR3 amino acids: CASSYGPSGTFHNEQFF. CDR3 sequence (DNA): TGTGCCAGCAGTTACGGGCCTAGCGGGACCTTTCACAATGAGCAGTTCTTC.

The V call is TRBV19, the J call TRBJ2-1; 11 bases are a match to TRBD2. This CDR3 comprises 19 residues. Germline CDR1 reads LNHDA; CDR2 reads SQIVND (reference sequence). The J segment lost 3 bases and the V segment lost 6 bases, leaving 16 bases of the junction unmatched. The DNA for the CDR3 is TGTGCCAGTAGACCACCGGGACTAGCGGATGGTAGCGTCTACAATGAGCAGTTCTTC. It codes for CASRPPGLADGSVYNEQFF. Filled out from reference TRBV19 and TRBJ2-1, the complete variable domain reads DGGITQSPKYLFRKEGQNVTLSCEQNLNHDAMYWYRQDPGQGLRLIYYSQIVNDFQKGDIAEGYSVSREKKESFPLTVTSAQKNPTAFYLCASRPPGLADGSVYNEQFFGPGTRLTVL.

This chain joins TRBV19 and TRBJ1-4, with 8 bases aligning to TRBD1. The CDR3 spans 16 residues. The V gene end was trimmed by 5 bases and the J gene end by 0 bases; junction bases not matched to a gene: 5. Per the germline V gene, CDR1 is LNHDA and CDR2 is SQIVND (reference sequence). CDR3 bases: TGTGCCAGTAGTCCAAGGACAGGGACAACTAATGAAAAACTGTTTTTT. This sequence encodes CASSPRTGTTNEKLFF.

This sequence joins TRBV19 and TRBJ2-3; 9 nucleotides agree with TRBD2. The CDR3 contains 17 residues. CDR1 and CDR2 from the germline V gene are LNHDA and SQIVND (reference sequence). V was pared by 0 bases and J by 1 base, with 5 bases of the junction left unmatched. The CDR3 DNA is TGTGCCAGTAGTATAGATTCAGCGGGAGGCGGCACAGATACGCAGTATTTT. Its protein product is CASSIDSAGGGTDTQYF. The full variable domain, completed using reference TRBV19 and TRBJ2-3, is DGGITQSPKYLFRKEGQNVTLSCEQNLNHDAMYWYRQDPGQGLRLIYYSQIVNDFQKGDIAEGYSVSREKKESFPLTVTSAQKNPTAFYLCASSIDSAGGGTDTQYFGPGTRLTVL.

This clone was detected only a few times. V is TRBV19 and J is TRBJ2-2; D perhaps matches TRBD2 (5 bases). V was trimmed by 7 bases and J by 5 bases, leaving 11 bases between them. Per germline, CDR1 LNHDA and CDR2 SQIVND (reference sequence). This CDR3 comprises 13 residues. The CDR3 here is CASTGRVTGELFF. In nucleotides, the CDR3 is TGTGCCAGTACCGGGCGGGTTACCGGGGAGCTGTTTTTT.

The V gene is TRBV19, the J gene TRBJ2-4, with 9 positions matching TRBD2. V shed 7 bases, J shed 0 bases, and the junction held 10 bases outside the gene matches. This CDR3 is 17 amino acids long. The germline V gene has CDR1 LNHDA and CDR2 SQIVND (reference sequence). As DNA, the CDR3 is TGTGCCAGTATGCGCCTACTAGCGGGCCTAGCCAAAAACATTCAGTACTTC. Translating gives CASMRLLAGLAKNIQYF.

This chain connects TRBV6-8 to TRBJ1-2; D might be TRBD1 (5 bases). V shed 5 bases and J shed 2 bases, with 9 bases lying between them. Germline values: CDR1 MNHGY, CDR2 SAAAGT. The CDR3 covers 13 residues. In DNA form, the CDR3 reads TGTGCCAGCAGTCGACAGACCAACTATGGCTACACCTTC. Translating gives CASSRQTNYGYTF.

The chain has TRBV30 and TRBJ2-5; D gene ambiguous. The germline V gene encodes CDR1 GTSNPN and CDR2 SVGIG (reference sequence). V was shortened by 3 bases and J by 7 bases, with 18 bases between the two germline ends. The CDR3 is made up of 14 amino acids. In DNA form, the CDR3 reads TGTGCCTGGAGGAGTGATGTCCCGCGTGGGACCCAGTACTTC. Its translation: CAWRSDVPRGTQYF.

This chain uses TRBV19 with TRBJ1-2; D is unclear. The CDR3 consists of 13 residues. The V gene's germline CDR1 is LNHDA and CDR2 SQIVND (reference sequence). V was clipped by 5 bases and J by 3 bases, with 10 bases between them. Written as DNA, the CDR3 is TGTGCCAGTAGTTTCGGGCAGGACTATGGCTACACCTTC. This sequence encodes CASSFGQDYGYTF. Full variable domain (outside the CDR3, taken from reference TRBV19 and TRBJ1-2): DGGITQSPKYLFRKEGQNVTLSCEQNLNHDAMYWYRQDPGQGLRLIYYSQIVNDFQKGDIAEGYSVSREKKESFPLTVTSAQKNPTAFYLCASSFGQDYGYTFGSGTRLTVV.

The CDR3 protein is CATSRALRGDTQYF. The DNA for the CDR3 is TGTGCCACCAGCAGAGCCCTCCGGGGAGATACGCAGTATTTT. V usage is TRBV15 and J usage is TRBJ2-3; D might be TRBD2 (5 bases). The germline V gene encodes CDR1 LNHNV and CDR2 YYDKDF (reference sequence). V was pared by 1 base and J by 5 bases, with 10 bases between. The CDR3 covers 14 residues.

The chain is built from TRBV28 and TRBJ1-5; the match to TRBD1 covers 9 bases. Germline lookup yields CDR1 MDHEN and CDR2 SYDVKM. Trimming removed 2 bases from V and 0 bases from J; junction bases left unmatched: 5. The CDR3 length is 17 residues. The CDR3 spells CASSLQPGQGSNQPQHF. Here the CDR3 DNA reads TGTGCCAGCAGTTTACAACCGGGACAGGGTAGCAATCAGCCCCAGCATTTT.

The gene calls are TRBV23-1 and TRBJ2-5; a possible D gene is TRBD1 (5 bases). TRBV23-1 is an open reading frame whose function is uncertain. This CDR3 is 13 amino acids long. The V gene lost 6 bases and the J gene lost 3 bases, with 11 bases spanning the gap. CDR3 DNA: TGCGCCAGCAGCTTGCCAGGGAAAGAGACCCAGTACTTC. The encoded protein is CASSLPGKETQYF.

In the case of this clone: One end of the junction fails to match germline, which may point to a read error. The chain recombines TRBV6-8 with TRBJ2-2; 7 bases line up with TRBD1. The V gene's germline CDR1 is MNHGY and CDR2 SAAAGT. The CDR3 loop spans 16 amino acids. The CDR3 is CAISPGGIPNTGELFF. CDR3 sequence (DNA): TGTGCCATCAGTCCAGGGGGAATCCCGAACACCGGGGAGCTGTTTTTT.

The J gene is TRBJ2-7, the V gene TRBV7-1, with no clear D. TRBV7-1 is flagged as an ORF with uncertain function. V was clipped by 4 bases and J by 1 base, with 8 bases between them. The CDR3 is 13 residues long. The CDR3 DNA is TGTGCCAGCAGCTTCGGCGGATCCTACGAGCAGTACTTC. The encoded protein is CASSFGGSYEQYF.

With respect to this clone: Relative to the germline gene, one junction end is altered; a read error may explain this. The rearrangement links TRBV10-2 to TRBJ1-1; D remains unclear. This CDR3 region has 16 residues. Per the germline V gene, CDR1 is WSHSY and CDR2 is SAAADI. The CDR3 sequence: CANSDRVPGPKAEAFF. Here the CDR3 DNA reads TGCGCCAACAGTGACCGAGTTCCGGGCCCGAAGGCTGAAGCTTTCTTT.

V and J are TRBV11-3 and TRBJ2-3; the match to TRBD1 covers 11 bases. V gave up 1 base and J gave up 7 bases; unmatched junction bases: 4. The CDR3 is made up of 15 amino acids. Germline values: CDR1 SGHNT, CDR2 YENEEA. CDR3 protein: CASSLGTGGLNTQYF. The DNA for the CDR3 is TGTGCCAGCAGCTTAGGGACAGGGGGCTTGAATACGCAGTATTTT. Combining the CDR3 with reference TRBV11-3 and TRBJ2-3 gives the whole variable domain EAGVVQSPRYKIIEKKQPVAFWCNPISGHNTLYWYLQNLGQGPELLIRYENEEAVDDSQLPKDRFSAERLKGVDSTLKIQPAELGDSAVYLCASSLGTGGLNTQYFGPGTRLTVL.

CDR3 sequence (DNA): TGCGCCAGCAGTGAACGGCGGGAGTACACGCAGTATTTT. Translating it yields CASSERREYTQYF. This chain links TRBV10-2 with TRBJ2-3; 7 bases fit TRBD2. Germline CDR1 reads WSHSY; CDR2 reads SAAADI. CDR3 length: 13 residues. The V and J ends lost 3 bases and 9 bases, in that order; junction bases with no gene match: 6.

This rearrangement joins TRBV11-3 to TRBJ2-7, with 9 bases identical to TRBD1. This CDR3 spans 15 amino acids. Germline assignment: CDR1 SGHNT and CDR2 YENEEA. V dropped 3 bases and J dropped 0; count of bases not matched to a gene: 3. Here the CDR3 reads CASSLLGQGSYEQYF. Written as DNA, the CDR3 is TGTGCCAGCAGCTTGTTGGGACAGGGCTCCTACGAGCAGTACTTC. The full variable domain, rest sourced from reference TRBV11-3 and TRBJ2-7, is EAGVVQSPRYKIIEKKQPVAFWCNPISGHNTLYWYLQNLGQGPELLIRYENEEAVDDSQLPKDRFSAERLKGVDSTLKIQPAELGDSAVYLCASSLLGQGSYEQYFGPGTRLTVT.

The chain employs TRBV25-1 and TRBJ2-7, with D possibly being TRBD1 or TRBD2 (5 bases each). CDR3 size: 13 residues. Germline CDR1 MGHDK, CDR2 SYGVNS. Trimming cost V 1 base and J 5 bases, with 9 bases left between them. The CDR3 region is CASSELGVHEQYF. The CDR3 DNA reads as TGTGCCAGCAGTGAATTGGGGGTCCACGAGCAGTACTTC.

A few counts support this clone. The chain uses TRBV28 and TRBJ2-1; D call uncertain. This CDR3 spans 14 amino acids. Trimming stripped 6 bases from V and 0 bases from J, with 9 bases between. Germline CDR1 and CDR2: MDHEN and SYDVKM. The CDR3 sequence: CASRPPGSYNEQFF. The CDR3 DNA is TGTGCCAGCAGACCACCTGGCTCCTACAATGAGCAGTTCTTC. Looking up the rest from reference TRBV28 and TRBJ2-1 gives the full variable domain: DVKVTQSSRYLVKRTGEKVFLECVQDMDHENMFWYRQDPGLGLRLIYFSYDVKMKEKGDIPEGYSVSREKKERFSLILESASTNQTSMYLCASRPPGSYNEQFFGPGTRLTVL.

The CDR3 DNA is TGTGCCAGCAGCTCCCGACAGGGCACCGGGGAGCTGTTTTTT. This translates into CASSSRQGTGELFF. J is TRBJ2-2 and V is TRBV11-3; 7 positions match TRBD1. Germline-derived CDR1 and CDR2 are SGHNT and YENEEA. After removal of 4 bases from V and 4 bases from J, the junction contained 3 bases not matched to a gene. The CDR3 runs 14 residues.

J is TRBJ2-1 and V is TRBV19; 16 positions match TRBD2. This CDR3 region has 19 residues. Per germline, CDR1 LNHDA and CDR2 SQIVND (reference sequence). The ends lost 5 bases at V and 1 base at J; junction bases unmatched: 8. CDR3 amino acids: CASSAGTSGRAGSYNEQFF. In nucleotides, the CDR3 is TGTGCCAGTAGTGCCGGGACTAGCGGGAGGGCCGGGTCCTACAATGAGCAGTTCTTC.

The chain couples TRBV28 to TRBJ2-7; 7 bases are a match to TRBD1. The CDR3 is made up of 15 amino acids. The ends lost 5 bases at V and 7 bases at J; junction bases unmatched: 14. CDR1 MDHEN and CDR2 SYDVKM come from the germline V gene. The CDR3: CASSRSVTGSGEQYF. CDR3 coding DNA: TGTGCCAGCAGTCGCAGCGTGACAGGGTCGGGTGAGCAGTACTTC.

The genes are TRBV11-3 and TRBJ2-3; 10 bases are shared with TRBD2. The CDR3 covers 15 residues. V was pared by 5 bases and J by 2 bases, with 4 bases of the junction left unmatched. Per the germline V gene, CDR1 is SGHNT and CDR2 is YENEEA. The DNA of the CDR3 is TGTGCCAGCAGCCCCGGACTAGCGGCCACAGATACGCAGTATTTT. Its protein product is CASSPGLAATDTQYF.

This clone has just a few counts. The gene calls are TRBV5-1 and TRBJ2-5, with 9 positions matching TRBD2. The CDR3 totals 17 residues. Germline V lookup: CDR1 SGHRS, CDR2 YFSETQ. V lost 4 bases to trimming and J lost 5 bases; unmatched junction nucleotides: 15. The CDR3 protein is CASSPGGLAGRGETQYF. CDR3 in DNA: TGCGCCAGCAGCCCTGGAGGGCTAGCGGGAAGGGGGGAGACCCAGTACTTC.